The clone carrying this T cell receptor (beta chain) has more than one count but fewer than ten. This specimen belongs to a study of blood T cell repertoires in COVID-19. Across the whole study: Sites across the United States, Italy and Spain contributed samples from acute and convalescent COVID-19.

Germline loops: CDR1 LGHDT, CDR2 YNNKEL (reference sequence). Germline trimming cut 4 bases from V and 4 bases from J; bases unmatched to any gene: 2. This CDR3 is built from 14 residues. Per the original methods: Amplification from reference gene primers served as the basis for estimated nucleated cell counts. Assay: immunoSEQ multiplex PCR; the TCRdb copy retains only in-frame clones and omits some. V, J and clone size were drawn from that table, and D and trimming were deduced from the DNA. In the table there are 150,000 to 200,000 clones, nearly 90% of which are singletons. The V gene is TRBV3-1 (or the pseudogene TRBV3-2), the J gene TRBJ1-5; 9 nucleotides line up with TRBD1. This receptor was identified in a man younger than 35 who had recovered from COVID-19. Sequences were obtained from peripheral blood. DNA for the CDR3: TGTGCCAGCAGCCCGACAGGGGGGAATCAGCCCCAGCATTTT. Encoded protein: CASSPTGGNQPQHF.